The 5 T cell receptor beta chains in this list originate from one sample, sequenced in a study of identical twins (TCRdb year 2016). Library preparation was by 5' RACE. The sequencer was an Illumina HiSeq 2000. TCRdb handled the public reads itself, with Q25 trimming in fastp and clone calling in MiXCR, and kept productive beta chains. Rows with one shared CDR3 protein collapse into an entry with the most common genes and DNA. The sample table records 500,000 or so distinct CDR3 sequences; 22% of these occur just once. The ten most abundant clones make up 0.91% of the sample. These data were also reused for a study on T cells expressing NK-cell markers.

Sequenced sample: CD4+ T cells sorted from blood. These receptors all stem from a woman between 18 and 29 years old in good health.

The sample holds a few counts of this clonotype. This chain links TRBV25-1 with TRBJ1-3; D remains unclear. V dropped 3 bases and J dropped 7 bases, with 7 bases sitting between them. This CDR3 region has 12 residues. Per germline, CDR1 MGHDK and CDR2 SYGVNS. CDR3 loop: CASSEAGNTIYF. The CDR3 DNA follows: TGTGCCAGCAGTGAGGCGGGGAACACCATATATTTT.

This rearrangement joins TRBV19 to TRBJ2-2; 8 bases match TRBD1. Unmatched junction bases numbered 3, after V lost 6 bases and J lost 6 bases. Germline CDR1 is LNHDA and CDR2 is SQIVND (reference sequence). The CDR3 runs 13 residues. The CDR3 DNA is TGTGCCAGTAGAAAACAGGGGGCCGGGGAGCTGTTTTTT. This gives the protein CASRKQGAGELFF.

The sample holds a few counts of this clonotype. The V call is TRBV20-1, the J call TRBJ2-1; 11 bases match TRBD2. CDR3 length: 16 residues. V lost 2 bases and J lost 4; bases outside the gene matches: 7. Germline assignment: CDR1 DFQATT and CDR2 SNEGSKA (reference sequence). The DNA of the CDR3 is TGCAGTGCTAGAAGAACTAGCGGGAGCCTTTACAATGAGCAGTTCTTC. Translating it yields CSARRTSGSLYNEQFF.

This clonotype showed up just a few times. The J gene is TRBJ1-1, the V gene TRBV12-3 or TRBV12-4; D unclear. CDR3 size: 13 residues. V gave up 8 bases and J gave up 1 base, with 11 bases separating them. CDR3 sequence (DNA): TGTGCCAGCGAATCACAGCCGAACACTGAAGCTTTCTTT. Encoded protein: CASESQPNTEAFF.

This chain joins TRBV7-9 and TRBJ2-7, with 8 bases identical to TRBD1. This CDR3 spans 15 amino acids. Germline CDR1 reads SEHNR; CDR2 reads FQNEAQ (reference sequence). After removal of 0 bases from V and 5 bases from J, the junction contained 6 bases not matched to a gene. CDR3: CASSLARTGSDEQYF. CDR3 sequence (DNA): TGTGCCAGCAGCTTAGCCCGGACAGGGAGCGACGAGCAGTACTTC.